The present T cell receptor (beta chain) was sequenced within a study of blood T cell repertoires in COVID-19 (TCRdb year 2020). At the level of the whole study: The collaborator samples originated in the United States, Italy and Spain and spanned the acute and convalescent phases of COVID-19. Deeply sampled blood TCRbeta repertoires from subjects exposed to, actively infected with, or recovered from COVID-19 were included in the dataset. Where available, HLA class I and class II types were obtained from metadata supplied by the sample provider rather than from assay-based typing. A de-identified subject ID, COVID-19 status, age in years and sex were almost always included in the sample metadata. The samples were drawn from the first 160 participants of the ongoing ImmuneRACE study and from 1,254 subjects provided by 6 global collaborators. The repertoires were released in a freely available public database intended as a resource for research on the immune response to SARS-CoV-2. The material from the prospective study consisted of cDNA or gDNA derived from T cells, B-cell-depleted T cells, or PBMCs. Overall study outcomes, separate from this receptor: The quantity of clinical and demographic metadata differed by source and by participant and was supplied without curation.

Each collaborating institution followed its own protocols to collect whole blood in K2EDTA tubes. Collaborator samples were shipped for TCRbeta analysis as frozen whole blood, isolated PBMCs, or DNA extracted from either sample type. TCRbeta CDR3 regions were amplified from genomic DNA by means of the immunoSEQ Assay, a bias-controlled multiplex PCR. In the source study's methods: The number of nucleated cells in each sample was estimated by amplification of reference gene primers within the assay. To quantify the absolute abundance of each unique TCRbeta CDR3 rearrangement, sequence reads were collapsed and filtered. For each sample, productive Simpson clonality was calculated by taking the square root of Simpson's diversity index across productive rearrangements. The source is immuneACCESS, and TCRdb retained only in-frame sequences with V and J called. Part of the clones is not carried over; for the studies checked, unresolved V genes explain less than half of this, and the remainder is unexplained. The V and J calls and clone size are taken from that table; D and trimming were inferred from the DNA. For this sample there are around 80,000 clones; 65% to 85% appear just once. The top ten constitute roughly 4.8% of the sample.

Counted from cysteine to phenylalanine, this CDR3 has 16 amino acids. The kept DNA is CDR3 alone, 48 bases in frame from the first base. The trim is 5 bases for V and 4 bases for J, with a gap of 18 bases between the germline ends. For CDR1 and CDR2, the germline V gene lists MDHEN and SYDVKM. Turning to this clone: The clone's antigen remains unknown. No base quality values were provided; no much bigger clone lies one nucleotide off.

Sequencing used peripheral blood. The origin of this receptor is a woman older than 75 with active or convalescent COVID-19. Here the chain combines TRBV28 and TRBJ2-1; TRBD2 could be the D gene, as 7 bases match. Read as DNA, the sequence is TGTGCCAGCAGTCCCCTCTCGGGGGGCCAATACAATGAGCAGTTCTTC. Translated, it gives CASSPLSGGQYNEQFF.